The 9 T cell receptor beta chains in this list originate from one sample, sequenced in a study of blood T cells in healthy people across ages. The use of a sample-barcoded 5' primer and a J-beta primer mix characterized a second PCR of about 7 to 12 cycles. TCRdb reprocessed the 5' RACE reads via MiXCR and lists one record per CDR3 protein. The sample carries about 620,000 distinct CDR3 sequences, around 20% recorded once. The specimen sequenced was blood. These receptors originate from a man between 70 and 80 years old in good health.

The V call is TRBV7-9, the J call TRBJ2-7; 9 positions match TRBD1. CDR3 length: 14 residues. CDR1 is SEHNR and CDR2 is FQNEAQ in the germline V gene (reference sequence). V lost 4 bases, J lost 6 bases, and 7 bases stayed unmatched. Here the CDR3 DNA reads TGTGCCAGCAGCTGGGACAGGGTCGGGAGCGAGCAGTACTTC. It yields the protein CASSWDRVGSEQYF.

This clonotype has more than one count but fewer than ten. The V gene is TRBV24-1, the J gene TRBJ2-1; D possibly corresponds to TRBD1 (6 bases). V lost 2 bases and J lost 8, with 12 bases in between. The V gene's germline CDR1 is KGHDR and CDR2 SFDVKD. The length of the CDR3 is 14 residues. The CDR3: CATSDSGQFHEQFF. DNA of the CDR3: TGTGCCACCAGTGATTCCGGACAGTTCCATGAGCAGTTCTTC.

This clonotype was picked up a small number of times. The chain couples TRBV20-1 to TRBJ2-7, with 8 bases fitting TRBD1. V lost 4 bases to trimming and J lost 0 bases; unmatched junction nucleotides: 5. The CDR3 has 14 amino acids. Germline CDR1 is DFQATT and CDR2 is SNEGSKA (reference sequence). This CDR3 is CSAIRQGSSYEQYF. The CDR3 DNA reads as TGCAGTGCTATACGACAGGGGAGCTCCTACGAGCAGTACTTC.

This clonotype was counted between two and nine times. The CDR3 nucleotides are TGTGCCAGCAGTCAACGAGGTGGGGGTGAAAAACTGTTTTTT. Its protein product is CASSQRGGGEKLFF. This chain uses TRBV3-1 with TRBJ1-4; D may be TRBD1 (5 bases). This CDR3 contains 14 residues. V dropped 6 bases and J dropped 7 bases, with 15 bases sitting between them. Germline V gene lookup returns CDR1 LGHDT and CDR2 YNNKEL (reference sequence).

The chain has TRBV5-1 and TRBJ1-4, with D maybe TRBD1 (6 bases). Trimming took off 1 base at V and 8 bases at J, with 12 bases between the two ends. The germline gives CDR1 SGHRS, CDR2 YFSETQ. The CDR3 totals 14 residues. The CDR3 sequence is CASSLWGAEEKLFF. CDR3 nucleotides: TGCGCCAGCAGCTTGTGGGGGGCTGAGGAAAAACTGTTTTTT.

This clonotype was found a few times. The chain combines TRBV20-1 with TRBJ1-1, with D possibly TRBD1 on 6 matching bases. Between the trimmed V and J ends, which lost 4 bases and 6 bases, there was a span of 18 bases. Germline V gives CDR1 DFQATT, CDR2 SNEGSKA (reference sequence). There are 14 residues in the CDR3. The chain's CDR3 is CSAIGGGPGSEAFF. DNA for the CDR3: TGCAGTGCTATTGGCGGGGGGCCGGGATCTGAAGCTTTCTTT.

This clonotype was picked up a small number of times. CDR3 sequence reads: CASSSRQGSYGQPQHF. Written as DNA, the CDR3 is TGTGCCAGCAGTTCACGACAGGGGTCCTACGGGCAGCCCCAGCATTTT. This chain joins TRBV14 and TRBJ1-5; TRBD1 matches at 8 bases. Looked up from germline, CDR1 is SGHDN and CDR2 is FVKESK. This CDR3 is built from 16 residues. The ends lost 6 bases at V and 7 bases at J; junction bases unmatched: 14.

This clonotype showed up just a few times. CDR3 region: CASSRAGANTGELFF. The CDR3 bases are TGCGCCAGCAGTCGAGCGGGAGCGAACACCGGGGAGCTGTTTTTT. This chain connects TRBV4-3 to TRBJ2-2; 8 bases map to TRBD2. The CDR3 totals 15 residues. V dropped 6 bases and J dropped 0; count of bases not matched to a gene: 3. The germline V gene has CDR1 LGHNA and CDR2 YSLEER.

The V call is TRBV3-1, the J call TRBJ2-6; D is undetermined. V was shortened by 1 base and J by 4 bases, with 5 bases between the two germline ends. The germline CDR1 and CDR2 sequences are LGHDT and YNNKEL (reference sequence). This CDR3 comprises 14 residues. The CDR3 DNA reads TGTGCCAGCAGCCAAGTTCCCGGGGCCAACGTCCTGACTTTC. Protein sequence: CASSQVPGANVLTF.